Detailed here is one T cell receptor beta chain. What it recognizes is unknown. The data were produced by immunoSEQ multiplex PCR, yet TCRdb's version contains in-frame clones alone and is incomplete. The sample shows approximately 140,000 clones, 85% to 95% of them seen only once. The sample belongs to a study of T cell responses to AZD1222 COVID-19 vaccine. Study outcomes and limitations: Repertoires were obtained only post-peak T cell response. Recipients of two AZD1222 doses showed rising Spike-specific TCR breadth and depth. White British people made up most donors, females outnumbered males, and clonal diversity was possibly underestimated.

V lost 5 bases and J lost 3, with 11 bases in between. Germline CDR1 reads MNHEY; CDR2 reads SMNVEV (reference sequence). This CDR3 spans 14 amino acids. The sequencing here drew on peripheral blood, taken on day 0 of MenACWY control vaccination. The V gene is TRBV27, the J gene TRBJ2-1; no clear D gene. This sequence originates from an adult in good health. The CDR3 loop is CASSPRVFYNEQFF. CDR3 bases: TGTGCCAGCAGTCCCCGGGTCTTCTACAATGAGCAGTTCTTC.